This entry concerns a single T cell receptor (beta chain). Germline V gene sequence: CDR1 SGDLS, CDR2 YYNGEE. The V and J ends lost 0 bases and 9 bases respectively, with 18 bases between them. The CDR3 covers 15 residues. The entry originates in a study of blood T cell repertoires in COVID-19. Across the study: The samples span acute and convalescent COVID-19 from the United States, Italy and Spain. From T cells, B-cell-depleted T cells, or PBMCs came the material, which was cDNA or gDNA.

In the original workflow: Estimation of nucleated cell counts relied on the amplification of reference gene primers. Profiled with immunoSEQ multiplex PCR; TCRdb holds only in-frame clones, not every one. The V and J calls and clone size come from that table; D and trimming were worked out from the DNA. This sample has some 200,000 clones; 80% occur once, and the top ten carry roughly 12%. The specimen was peripheral blood. The clonotype was recovered from a human donor in a cohort sampled during active COVID-19. V is TRBV9 and J is TRBJ2-5; possibly TRBD1 for D (6 bases). The CDR3 DNA is TGTGCCAGCAGCGTAGAGCTATCAGGTGAGGGGGCCCAGTACTTC. Protein: CASSVELSGEGAQYF.